The rows below give T cell receptor beta chains drawn from one sample of a study of T cell responses to AZD1222 COVID-19 vaccine. Repertoires were generated with immunoSEQ multiplex PCR, while TCRdb's copy carries only in-frame clones and drops some. The profile shows over 70,000 clones, about 88% of them singletons. The sample in question was peripheral blood, obtained 28 days after the second AZD1222 dose. The receptor set was obtained from an adult who received the AZD1222 COVID-19 vaccine. Both conserved end residues are trimmed from each CDR3. Size is stated for part of the rows, as once, few or many counts, or as a class when the clone is expanded.

V gene: TRBV7-9; J gene: TRBJ1-1; clone size: NA; CDR3 protein: ASSSIGGANTEAF
V gene: TRBV19; J gene: TRBJ1-5; clone size: NA; CDR3 protein: ASSTIRTASNQPQH
V gene: TRBV6-5; J gene: TRBJ2-5; clone size: NA; CDR3 protein: ASSYSSRGGKETQY
V gene: TRBV11-2; J gene: TRBJ1-4; clone size: NA; CDR3 protein: ASSFSWDSATNEKLF
V gene: TRBV11-3; J gene: TRBJ2-1; clone size: once; CDR3 protein: ASSLDLGYNEQF
V gene: TRBV5-4; J gene: TRBJ2-5; clone size: NA; CDR3 protein: ASSLDPGGETQY
V gene: TRBV12-3/TRBV12-4; J gene: TRBJ1-2; clone size: NA; CDR3 protein: ASSLGFSYGYT
V gene: TRBV4-1; J gene: TRBJ2-1; clone size: NA; CDR3 protein: ASSQPDRGWGNEQF
V gene: TRBV28; J gene: TRBJ2-5; clone size: NA; CDR3 protein: ASSSPPGLGVETQY
V gene: TRBV19; J gene: TRBJ2-3; clone size: NA; CDR3 protein: ASSPSGSGADTQY
V gene: TRBV29-1; J gene: TRBJ2-1; clone size: NA; CDR3 protein: SASGLPGSEQF
V gene: TRBV12-3/TRBV12-4; J gene: TRBJ1-4; clone size: once; CDR3 protein: ASRRGTQEKLF
V gene: TRBV29-1; J gene: TRBJ2-2; clone size: NA; CDR3 protein: SVGGGFPGELF